These 2 T cell receptor beta chains were sequenced from one sample in a study of T-cell memory formation after mild COVID-19. One entry per CDR3 protein, called by TCRdb with MiXCR from the 5' RACE reads. The repertoire holds about 350,000 distinct CDR3 sequences, roughly an eighth seen once, with roughly a fifth in the top ten. Input material: PBMCs or a T cell subset sorted from them (not recorded which). Every receptor here comes from a young man who had mild COVID-19 (a few samples of this study predate the infection). Cell type and time point are not known.

This clonotype was detected ten times or more. The chain joins TRBV12-3 or TRBV12-4 to TRBJ2-7; 11 bases align to TRBD1. The V segment lost 5 bases and the J segment 6 bases; nucleotides outside the gene matches: 3. The CDR3 is 13 residues long. CDR3 sequence (DNA): TGTGCCAGCAGTCCTGGGACAGGGGGCGAGCAGTACGTC. This translates into CASSPGTGGEQYV.

The chain combines TRBV4-3 with TRBJ1-4; 9 bases are a match to TRBD1. The CDR3 consists of 19 residues. Trimming cost V 0 bases and J 2 bases; bases outside gene matches: 10. Germline V gives CDR1 LGHNA, CDR2 YSLEER. CDR3 DNA sequence: TGCGCCAGCAGCCAAGAAACCCACAGGGGGCGGGATACTAATGAAAAACTGTTTTTT. The encoded protein is CASSQETHRGRDTNEKLFF.